This TCR beta chain was identified during a study of shared clonotypes between healthy human individuals. Produced via immunoSEQ multiplex PCR; TCRdb's table is partial and in-frame only. The sample holds approximately 100,000 clones; about 72% are singletons and the top ten take over 20%. CDR1 is SNHLY and CDR2 is FYNNEI in the germline V gene. V was shortened by 2 bases and J by 0 bases, with 8 bases between the two germline ends. This CDR3 spans 16 amino acids. This TCR was sampled from a woman aged 25-40 years in good health. J is TRBJ2-6 and V is TRBV2, with D hard to call. The material sequenced was memory CD8+ T cells sorted from blood. Described subset: CD45RO+ cells pooled with CCR7-negative TemRA cells. The CDR3 DNA reads TGTGCCAGCAGTGAACACCTCAGCTCTGGGGCCAACGTCCTGACTTTC. It translates to CASSEHLSSGANVLTF.